The T cell receptor (beta chain) under discussion was sequenced for a study of T-cell reconstitution after alpha-beta-depleted transplantation in children. Study-level results: Surviving recipient T cells and thymic progenitors underlay high day-60 TCRbeta diversity in some patients. By about two months after transplant, alpha-beta T cells reportedly arose from several hundred graft clones that had expanded. Most T-cell counts and diversity one year after the transplant came from T cells that were newly produced.

Unique molecular identifiers were incorporated into the prepared TCRbeta library. TCRdb passed the PCR reads through MiXCR, listing each CDR3 protein once. Of just over 950,000 distinct CDR3 sequences in the sample, roughly 29% were seen once. Trimming took 5 bases from V and 3 from J, leaving 15 bases between them. The germline V gene encodes CDR1 SGHRS and CDR2 YFSETQ. This CDR3 has 15 residues. In regard to this clonotype: Its antigen is still unknown.

This TCR came from a boy under two years old who had a stem cell transplant for SCID, so the T cells may come from the graft donor. Sequenced here: PBMCs, mostly from graft donor cells, sampled 360 days after TCRalphabeta/CD19-depleted stem cell transplant. The V and J genes are TRBV5-1 and TRBJ2-1; D possibly corresponds to TRBD2 (7 bases). CDR3 sequence: CASSEGGQGYNEQFF. The CDR3 DNA is TGCGCCAGCAGTGAGGGGGGGCAGGGCTACAATGAGCAGTTCTTC.